One sample yielded the 5 T cell receptor beta chains listed below, sequenced in a study of OX40 agonist ivuxolimab in advanced cancers. Using immunoSEQ multiplex PCR, the repertoire was profiled, and TCRdb retains in-frame clones only, with some absent. The sample includes tens of thousands of clones, around 88% of them seen just once. The material was CD4+ or CD8+ T cells sorted from blood, obtained in a trial of the OX40 agonist ivuxolimab. These receptors all come from an adult with an advanced solid tumor such as melanoma, head and neck, liver or kidney cancer.

CDR3 residues: CASSRTGTYEQYF. CDR3 nucleotide sequence: TGTGCCAGCAGCCGGACAGGGACCTACGAGCAGTACTTC. The genes are TRBV7-9 and TRBJ2-7; 8 positions agree with TRBD1. The germline gives CDR1 SEHNR, CDR2 FQNEAQ (reference sequence). J was trimmed by 2 bases and V by 5 bases; bases with no gene match: 2. The CDR3 runs to 13 residues.

V and J are TRBV5-1 and TRBJ2-5; TRBD1 or TRBD2 may be the D gene (5 bases each). This CDR3 has 14 amino acids. Germline CDR1 and CDR2: SGHRS and YFSETQ. The V end lost 0 bases, the J end lost 5 bases, and 11 bases lay between the germline ends. In DNA form, the CDR3 reads TGCGCCAGCAGCTTGGCCTCCGGGACGGAGACCCAGTACTTC. Translated, it gives CASSLASGTETQYF.

The CDR3 reads CASSSEGWETGELFF. The CDR3 DNA reads as TGCGCCAGCAGCTCCGAGGGGTGGGAGACCGGGGAGCTGTTTTTT. This chain joins TRBV5-1 and TRBJ2-2, with D perhaps TRBD1 or TRBD2 (5 bases each). The CDR3 runs 15 residues. The V end was cut by 3 bases, the J end by 5 bases, with 14 bases between. CDR1 is SGHRS, CDR2 YFSETQ, per germline.

The rearrangement uses TRBV20-1 and TRBJ2-1, with no clear D. Trimming pared 6 bases from V and 8 bases from J, leaving 8 bases between. CDR3 length: 10 residues. The germline gives CDR1 DFQATT, CDR2 SNEGSKA (reference sequence). The CDR3 bases are TGCAGTGCAAAGAGCCATGAGCAGTTCTTC. Translating it yields CSAKSHEQFF.

This sequence joins TRBV5-1 and TRBJ1-5, with unresolved D. Trimming took 0 bases from V and 6 from J, leaving 7 bases between them. The germline CDR1 and CDR2 sequences are SGHRS and YFSETQ. This CDR3 has 13 residues. In DNA form, the CDR3 reads TGCGCCAGCAGCTTGGATGGGATTCAGCCCCAGCATTTT. Translation: CASSLDGIQPQHF.